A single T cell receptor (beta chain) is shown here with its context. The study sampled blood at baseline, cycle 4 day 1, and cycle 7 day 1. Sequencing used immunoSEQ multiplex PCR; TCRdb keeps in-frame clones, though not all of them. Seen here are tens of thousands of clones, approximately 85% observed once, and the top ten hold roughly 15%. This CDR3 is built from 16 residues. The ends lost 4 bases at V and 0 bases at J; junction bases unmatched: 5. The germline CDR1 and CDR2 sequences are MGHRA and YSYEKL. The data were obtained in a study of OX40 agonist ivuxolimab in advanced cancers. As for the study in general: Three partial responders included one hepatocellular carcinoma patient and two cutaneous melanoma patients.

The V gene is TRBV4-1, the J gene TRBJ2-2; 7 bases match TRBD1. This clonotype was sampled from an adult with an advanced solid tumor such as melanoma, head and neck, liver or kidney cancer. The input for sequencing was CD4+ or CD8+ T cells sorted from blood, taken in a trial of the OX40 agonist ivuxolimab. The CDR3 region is CASSPRDRSNTGELFF. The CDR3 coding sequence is TGCGCCAGCAGCCCTCGGGACAGATCGAACACCGGGGAGCTGTTTTTT.